Listed below are T cell receptor beta chains from one sample, sequenced in a study of cytomegalovirus exposure and HLA in healthy donors. The table came from immunoSEQ multiplex PCR; TCRdb's copy has only in-frame clones and leaves some out. The sample consists of about 210,000 clones, about 88% of them appearing once. Sequencing was carried out using PBMCs. Receptors originate from a young woman in good health and CMV-seronegative. The CDR3 runs from the conserved cysteine through the conserved F or W. The order of the fields is V gene, J gene, clone size, D gene, CDR3 DNA, CDR3 protein. D genes are given only for firm matches. Size is omitted from some rows. Given values are once, few, many or a class for expanded clones.

TRBV18,TRBJ2-1,-,-,TGTGCCAGCTCACCAAACAGGAACAATGAGCAGTTCTTC,CASSPNRNNEQFF
TRBV5-1,TRBJ2-1,-,-,TGCGCCAGCAGCTTGGAGGGCGGGATATCCTACAATGAGCAGTTCTTC,CASSLEGGISYNEQFF
TRBV7-9,TRBJ2-2,-,TRBD2,TGTGCCAGCAGCTTGGGACTAGCGAACACCGGGGAGCTGTTTTTT,CASSLGLANTGELFF
TRBV7-9,TRBJ2-7,once,-,TGTGCCAGCAGCTCCGCGGGGCTCGAGCAGTACTTC,CASSSAGLEQYF
TRBV6-6,TRBJ2-7,-,TRBD2,TGTGCCAGCAGCCTAGCGGGAGACTATGGTGAGCAGTACTTC,CASSLAGDYGEQYF
TRBV27,TRBJ2-7,-,TRBD2,TGTGCCAGCAGTCTATTAGCGGGAGTGAGCAACGAGCAGTACTTC,CASSLLAGVSNEQYF
TRBV28,TRBJ2-2,few,-,TGTGCCGCCGGGGTGCGTAACACCGGGGAGCTGTTTTTT,CAAGVRNTGELFF
TRBV27,TRBJ2-5,few,TRBD2,TGTGCCAGCAGTTTAAGGCTAGCGGGGGAGACCCAGTACTTC,CASSLRLAGETQYF
TRBV5-1,TRBJ2-2,-,TRBD2,TGCGCCAGCAGGCGGGGACTAGCAGGACCGAACACCGGGGAGCTGTTTTTT,CASRRGLAGPNTGELFF
TRBV7-9,TRBJ2-5,once,-,TGTGCCAGCAGCTCCAGGCTCGTAGAGACCCAGTACTTC,CASSSRLVETQYF
TRBV11-3,TRBJ2-2,-,-,TGTGCCAGCAGCCTGGGACAGAACACCGGGGAGCTGTTTTTT,CASSLGQNTGELFF
TRBV9,TRBJ2-3,-,-,TGTGCCAGCAGTACCGGGACACCCCAAGATACGCAGTATTTT,CASSTGTPQDTQYF
TRBV4-1,TRBJ1-2,-,-,TGCGCCAGCAGCCAACCGACAGGTTACTATGGCTACACCTTC,CASSQPTGYYGYTF
TRBV4-1,TRBJ1-2,-,TRBD1,TGCGCCAGCAGTCCGGACAGGTTTTATGGCTACACCTTC,CASSPDRFYGYTF
TRBV4-1,TRBJ1-4,-,-,TGCGCCAGCAGCCATGCAGGGGCTGCTAATGAAAAACTGTTTTTT,CASSHAGAANEKLFF
TRBV2,TRBJ1-2,-,TRBD1,TGTGCCAGCAGGCCAGGGGGGTCTAACTATGGCTACACCTTC,CASRPGGSNYGYTF
TRBV5-6,TRBJ1-6,-,-,TGTGCCAGCAGGAAAGAGGGACACGGAGACCCCCTCCACTTT,CASRKEGHGDPLHF
TRBV27,TRBJ2-5,-,TRBD2,TGTGCCAGCAGTTTTGCGGGGGGGACCCAGTACTTC,CASSFAGGTQYF
TRBV12-2,TRBJ1-2,once,-,TGTGCAAGTCCCTTTATACAGGGGTTTTTTGGCTACACCTTC,CASPFIQGFFGYTF
TRBV6-6,TRBJ2-1,-,TRBD1,TGTGCCAGCAGTTACTCGGACAGGGGAGGCCTCAATGAGCAGTTCTTC,CASSYSDRGGLNEQFF
TRBV5-1,TRBJ2-3,-,-,TGCGCCAGCAGCTTGGACAGACAGCCAGGTCGCTTT,CASSLDRQPGRF
TRBV7-2,TRBJ1-3,-,-,TGTGCCAGCAGCTTACTTCTGGGAGTCTCTGGAAACACCATATATTTT,CASSLLLGVSGNTIYF
TRBV29-1,TRBJ2-1,-,TRBD2,TGCAGCGCCCCTGGGCTAGCGGGGGATGAGCAGTTCTTC,CSAPGLAGDEQFF
TRBV6-1,TRBJ2-1,-,-,TGTGCCACGGGGGAGGTCTCGTCCTACAATGAGCAGTTCTTC,CATGEVSSYNEQFF
TRBV4-1,TRBJ2-7,-,TRBD1,TGCGCCAGCAGTCGGACAGGAGTTCCGTCGGGTTACGAGCAGTACTTC,CASSRTGVPSGYEQYF
TRBV5-4,TRBJ2-1,once,TRBD2,TGTGCCAGCAGCCCCGGGGGGACTAGCGCCTACAATGAGCAGTTCTTC,CASSPGGTSAYNEQFF
TRBV27,TRBJ2-1,-,-,TGTGCCAGCAGTTTATTCAGGGGAGTCGATGAGCAGTTCTTC,CASSLFRGVDEQFF
TRBV7-9,TRBJ2-5,-,-,TGTGCCAGCAGCTTGACGGGAAGCGCGGGAGAGACCCAGTACTTC,CASSLTGSAGETQYF
TRBV27,TRBJ2-5,-,TRBD2,TGTGCCAGCAGTTTACTGGGGCGGGAGCAGTACTTC,CASSLLGREQYF
TRBV11-2,TRBJ2-6,once,-,TGTGCCAGCAGCTTAGTTTCGGCGGGCGCTGGGGCCAACGTCCTGACTTTC,CASSLVSAGAGANVLTF
TRBV28,TRBJ2-7,once,TRBD1,TGTGCCATTACGACCGGGACAGGGGGCTTCTACGAGCAGTACTTC,CAITTGTGGFYEQYF
TRBV4-1,TRBJ1-4,-,-,TGCGCCAGCAGCCAAGAGTTTCGGGTCAGGGGAGATGAAAAACTGTTTTTT,CASSQEFRVRGDEKLFF
TRBV6-5,TRBJ2-7,-,-,TGTGCCAGCAGTTACTCTAACGAGCAGTACTTC,CASSYSNEQYF
TRBV5-6,TRBJ2-3,-,-,TGTGCCAGCAACCCTGTATCGAGTGATACGCAGTATTTT,CASNPVSSDTQYF
TRBV4-1,TRBJ2-7,once,TRBD1,TGCGCCAGCAGCCAAGCGGGACAGAGGGTGATCGAGCAGTACTTC,CASSQAGQRVIEQYF
TRBV28,TRBJ1-1,-,TRBD1,TGTGCCAGCAGTCCCGGGACAGGGGATGGCACTGAAGCTTTCTTT,CASSPGTGDGTEAFF
TRBV7-9,TRBJ2-7,-,TRBD1,TGTGCCAGCCTAGACAGGGGGACCGACGAGCAGTACTTC,CASLDRGTDEQYF
TRBV6-1,TRBJ2-3,-,TRBD2,TGTGCCAGCCAGAATCGGCGGGGGGCGAAGAATACGCAGTATTTT,CASQNRRGAKNTQYF
TRBV29-1,TRBJ2-1,-,-,TGCAGCGTGCATCGGGGGGCGGAGCAGTTCTTC,CSVHRGAEQFF
TRBV6-5,TRBJ2-1,-,TRBD2,TGTGCCAGCAGCATTATAGCGGGGGGGACTAATGAGCAGTTCTTC,CASSIIAGGTNEQFF
TRBV4-1,TRBJ2-7,-,TRBD2,TGCGCCAGCAGCCAAGATCCTAGCGGGGGAACCTACGAGCAGTACTTC,CASSQDPSGGTYEQYF
TRBV7-3,TRBJ2-5,-,-,TGTGCCAGCAGCCCCACCGGGATGGAGACCCAGTACTTC,CASSPTGMETQYF
TRBV5-1,TRBJ2-2,-,TRBD2,TGCGCCAGCAGCTTGGCCGTCGGGAGGGTTACCGGGGAGCTGTTTTTT,CASSLAVGRVTGELFF
TRBV7-9,TRBJ2-1,-,-,TGTGCCAGCAGCCCGAGCTACAATGAGCAGTTCTTC,CASSPSYNEQFF
TRBV7-9,TRBJ2-7,-,-,TGTGCCAGCAGCTTAGAAGGGGGGGGCTCCGAGCAGTACTTC,CASSLEGGGSEQYF
TRBV9,TRBJ2-2,-,TRBD1,TGTGCCAGCAGCCCGAGGGGGCTAGCTCCCGGGGAGCTGTTTTTT,CASSPRGLAPGELFF
TRBV28,TRBJ2-1,-,TRBD2,TGTGCCAGCAGTTTTGGACTAGCGATAGTGAGTGAGCAGTTCTTC,CASSFGLAIVSEQFF
TRBV5-1,TRBJ2-1,-,TRBD1,TGCGCCAGCAGCTTGGGGACAGGGAGGAATGAGCAGTTCTTC,CASSLGTGRNEQFF
TRBV13,TRBJ2-3,-,TRBD2,TGTGCCAGCAGCCAGACTGCGGGAGCCTGGGCAGATACGCAGTATTTT,CASSQTAGAWADTQYF
TRBV7-9,TRBJ2-1,-,-,TGTGCCAGCAGCCCCCTGTTGGCGGGGAGTGATGAGCAGTTCTTC,CASSPLLAGSDEQFF
TRBV29-1,TRBJ2-5,-,-,TGCAGCGTCCAAACACTTCTGGGAGGGACCCAGTACTTC,CSVQTLLGGTQYF
TRBV5-1,TRBJ1-2,-,-,TGCGCCAGCAGCTTTTACAGGGTAGACTATGGCTACACCTTC,CASSFYRVDYGYTF
TRBV9,TRBJ2-7,once,TRBD2,TGTGCCAGCAGCGTAGGGGACTACTCCTACGAGCAGTACTTC,CASSVGDYSYEQYF
TRBV11-2,TRBJ2-7,few,TRBD1,TGTGCCAGCAGCTTAGATCTGTGGCAGGGGGCGTACGAGCAGTACTTC,CASSLDLWQGAYEQYF
TRBV10-1,TRBJ2-7,-,TRBD1,TGCGCCAGCAGTGGACAGGGAACTTACGAGCAGTACTTC,CASSGQGTYEQYF